This T cell receptor beta chain appears in the sequencing data of a study of blood T cell repertoires in COVID-19. As for the study in general: PBMCs, B-cell-depleted T cells, or T cells provided the cDNA or gDNA that made up the material.

CDR3 length: 14 amino acids. Germline V lookup: CDR1 WSHSY, CDR2 SAAADI. Unmatched junction bases numbered 7, after V lost 8 bases and J lost 6 bases. In the original analysis: Scientists estimated how many nucleated cells there were by amplifying reference gene primers. The protocol was immunoSEQ multiplex PCR, while the TCRdb copy is restricted to in-frame clones and leaves out a portion. The D gene and trimming were derived from the DNA, and the V and J assignments and clone size from that table. Among approximately 100,000 clones listed, 85% to 90% were seen once. The genes are TRBV10-2 and TRBJ1-4, with 9 bases identical to TRBD1. Sequencing input: peripheral blood. This receptor was identified in a human donor in a cohort sampled during active COVID-19. Here the CDR3 reads CASGGQGGYEKLFF. The CDR3 DNA reads TGCGCCAGCGGGGGACAGGGAGGATATGAAAAACTGTTTTTT.